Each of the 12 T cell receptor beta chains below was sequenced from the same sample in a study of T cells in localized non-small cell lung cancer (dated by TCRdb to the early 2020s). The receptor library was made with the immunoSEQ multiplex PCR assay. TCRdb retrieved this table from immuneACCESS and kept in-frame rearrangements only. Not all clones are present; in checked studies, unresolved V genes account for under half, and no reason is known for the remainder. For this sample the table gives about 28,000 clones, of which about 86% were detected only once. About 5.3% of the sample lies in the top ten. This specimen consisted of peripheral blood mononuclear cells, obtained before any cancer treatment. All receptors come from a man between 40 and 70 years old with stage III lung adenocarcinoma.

The CDR3 spells CASSFASGNEKLFF. The CDR3 nucleotides read TGTGCCAGTAGTTTCGCTAGCGGTAATGAAAAACTGTTTTTT. This sequence joins TRBV19 and TRBJ1-4; D call uncertain. Germline CDR1 is LNHDA and CDR2 is SQIVND (reference sequence). The CDR3 is 14 residues long. V dropped 5 bases and J dropped 4 bases, with 11 bases sitting between them. The full variable domain, rest sourced from reference TRBV19 and TRBJ1-4, is DGGITQSPKYLFRKEGQNVTLSCEQNLNHDAMYWYRQDPGQGLRLIYYSQIVNDFQKGDIAEGYSVSREKKESFPLTVTSAQKNPTAFYLCASSFASGNEKLFFGSGTQLSVL.

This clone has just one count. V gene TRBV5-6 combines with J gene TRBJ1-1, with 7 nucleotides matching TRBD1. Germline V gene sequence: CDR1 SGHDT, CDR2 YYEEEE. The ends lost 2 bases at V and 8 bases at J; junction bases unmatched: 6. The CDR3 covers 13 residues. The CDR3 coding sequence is TGTGCCAGCAGCTTCGGGACAGCCGGCGAAGCTTTCTTT. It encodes CASSFGTAGEAFF.

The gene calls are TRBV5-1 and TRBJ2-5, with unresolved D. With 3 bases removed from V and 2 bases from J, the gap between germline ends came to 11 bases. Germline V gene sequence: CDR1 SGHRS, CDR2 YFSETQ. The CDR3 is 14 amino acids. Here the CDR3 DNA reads TGCGCCAGCAGCTCGGTCGGACCTCAAGAGACCCAGTACTTC. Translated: CASSSVGPQETQYF.

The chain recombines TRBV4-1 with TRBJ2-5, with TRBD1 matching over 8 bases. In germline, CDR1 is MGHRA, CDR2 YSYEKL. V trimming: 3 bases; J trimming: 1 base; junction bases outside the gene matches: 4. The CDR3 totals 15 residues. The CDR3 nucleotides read TGCGCCAGCAGCCATGGCGGACAGGGCCAAGAGACCCAGTACTTC. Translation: CASSHGGQGQETQYF.

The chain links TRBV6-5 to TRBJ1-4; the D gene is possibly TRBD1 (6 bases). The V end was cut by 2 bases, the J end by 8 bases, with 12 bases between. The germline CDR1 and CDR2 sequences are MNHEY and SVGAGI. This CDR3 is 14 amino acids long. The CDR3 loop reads CASSYRKGGEKLFF. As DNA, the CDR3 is TGTGCCAGCAGTTACCGGAAGGGGGGAGAAAAACTGTTTTTT.

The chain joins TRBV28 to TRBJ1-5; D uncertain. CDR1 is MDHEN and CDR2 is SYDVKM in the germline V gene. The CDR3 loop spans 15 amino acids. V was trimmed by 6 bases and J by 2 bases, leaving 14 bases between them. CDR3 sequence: CASSPNGGGNQPQHF. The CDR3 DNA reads TGTGCCAGCAGCCCGAATGGTGGTGGCAATCAGCCCCAGCATTTT. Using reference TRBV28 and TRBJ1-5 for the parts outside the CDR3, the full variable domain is DVKVTQSSRYLVKRTGEKVFLECVQDMDHENMFWYRQDPGLGLRLIYFSYDVKMKEKGDIPEGYSVSREKKERFSLILESASTNQTSMYLCASSPNGGGNQPQHFGDGTRLSIL.

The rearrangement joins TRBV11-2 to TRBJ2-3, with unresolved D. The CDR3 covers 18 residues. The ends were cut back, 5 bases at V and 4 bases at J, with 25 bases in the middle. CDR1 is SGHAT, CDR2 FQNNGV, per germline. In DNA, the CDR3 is TGTGCCAGCAGCATTATGTCCCTACGGCGGCTATACTCAGATACGCAGTATTTT. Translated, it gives CASSIMSLRRLYSDTQYF.

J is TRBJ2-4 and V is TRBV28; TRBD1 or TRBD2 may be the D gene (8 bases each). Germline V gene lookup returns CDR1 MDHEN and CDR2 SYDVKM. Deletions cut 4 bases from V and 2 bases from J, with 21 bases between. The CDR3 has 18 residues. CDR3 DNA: TGTGCCAGCAGTTACAGGGGGATATTAGCGGGGACCAAAAACATTCAGTACTTC. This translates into CASSYRGILAGTKNIQYF. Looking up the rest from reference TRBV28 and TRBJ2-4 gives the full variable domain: DVKVTQSSRYLVKRTGEKVFLECVQDMDHENMFWYRQDPGLGLRLIYFSYDVKMKEKGDIPEGYSVSREKKERFSLILESASTNQTSMYLCASSYRGILAGTKNIQYFGAGTRLSVL.

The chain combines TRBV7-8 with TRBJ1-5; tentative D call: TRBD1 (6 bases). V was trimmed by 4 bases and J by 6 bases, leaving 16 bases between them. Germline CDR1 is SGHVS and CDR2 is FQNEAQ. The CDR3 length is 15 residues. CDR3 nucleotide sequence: TGTGCCAGCAGCTACGGGACGGCAGGGGCTCAGCCCCAGCATTTT. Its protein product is CASSYGTAGAQPQHF.

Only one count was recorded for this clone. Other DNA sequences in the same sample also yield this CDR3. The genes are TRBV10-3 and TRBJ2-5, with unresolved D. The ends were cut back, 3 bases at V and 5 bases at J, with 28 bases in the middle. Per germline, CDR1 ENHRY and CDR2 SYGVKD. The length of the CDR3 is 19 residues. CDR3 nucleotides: TGTGCCATCAGTGATTTCCACAGCGAAGCCCTATCGATTGTGGAGACCCAGTACTTC. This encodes CAISDFHSEALSIVETQYF.

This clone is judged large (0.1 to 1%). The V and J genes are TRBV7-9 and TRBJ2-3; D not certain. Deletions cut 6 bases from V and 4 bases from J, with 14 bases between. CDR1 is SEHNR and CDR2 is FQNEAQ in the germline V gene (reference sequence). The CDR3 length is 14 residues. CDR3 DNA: TGTGCCAGCAGTTTTAGCCGGATAGCAGATACGCAGTATTTT. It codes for CASSFSRIADTQYF. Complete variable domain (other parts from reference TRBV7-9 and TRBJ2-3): DTGVSQNPRHKITKRGQNVTFRCDPISEHNRLYWYRQTLGQGPEFLTYFQNEAQLEKSRLLSDRFSAERPKGSFSTLEIQRTEQGDSAMYLCASSFSRIADTQYFGPGTRLTVL.

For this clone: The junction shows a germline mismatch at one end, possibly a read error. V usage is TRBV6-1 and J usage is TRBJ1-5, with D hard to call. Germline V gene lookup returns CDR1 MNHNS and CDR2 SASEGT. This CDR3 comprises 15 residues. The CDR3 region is CASTELRLSSQPQHF. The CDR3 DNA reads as TGTGCCAGCACTGAATTACGACTATCCAGCCAGCCCCAGCATTTT.